This TCR beta chain was obtained from a study of T cells in women clearing cervical HPV infection. Study-wide context: No precancer developed; the control's incident HPV16 infection cleared within 12 months.

A note on this clone: Its matching antigen is unknown. Sequencing ends 3 residues short of the CDR3 end; the germline J gene provides the rest.

Genomic DNA, averaging 1200 ng per sample, yielded TCR beta CDR3 via immunoSEQ. Some clones are missing from TCRdb's copy, which holds only in-frame ones; the method was immunoSEQ multiplex PCR. The specimen's table records approximately 30,000 clones. Findings and caveats of the study: Unknown T-cell numbers per sample may underlie the richness differences. Cases carried less TRBV6-7 than controls: 0.11% versus 0.16%.

CDR3 length: 12 residues. Germline V gives CDR1 DFQATT, CDR2 SNEGSKA (reference sequence). V was clipped by 8 bases and J by 0 bases, with 5 bases between them. This receptor was taken from a woman aged 18-70 years with a cervical HPV16 infection that either progressed to CIN3+ or cleared (not recorded which). The chain links TRBV20-1 to TRBJ2-6; D is unclear. Sequences were obtained from blood buffy coat. The CDR3 protein is CSPSSGANVLTF. CDR3 DNA (partial): TGCAGTCCCTCCTCTGGGGCCAACGTC.